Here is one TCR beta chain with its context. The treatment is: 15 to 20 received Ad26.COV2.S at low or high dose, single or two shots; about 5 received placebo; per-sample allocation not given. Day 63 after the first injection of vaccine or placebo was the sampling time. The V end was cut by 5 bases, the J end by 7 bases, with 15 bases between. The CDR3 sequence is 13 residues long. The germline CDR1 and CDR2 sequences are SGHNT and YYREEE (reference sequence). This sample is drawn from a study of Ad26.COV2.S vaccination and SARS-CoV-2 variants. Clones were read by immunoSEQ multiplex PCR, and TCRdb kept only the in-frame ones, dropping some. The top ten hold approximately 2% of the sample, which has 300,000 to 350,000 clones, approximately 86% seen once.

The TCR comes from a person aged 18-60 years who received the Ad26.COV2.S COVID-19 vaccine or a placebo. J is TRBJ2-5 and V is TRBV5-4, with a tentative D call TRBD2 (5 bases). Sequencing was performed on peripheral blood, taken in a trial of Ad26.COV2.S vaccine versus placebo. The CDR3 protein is CASSFEGIGTQYF. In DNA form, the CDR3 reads TGTGCCAGCAGTTTTGAGGGTATAGGGACCCAGTACTTC.